One sample yielded the 9 T cell receptor beta chains listed below, sequenced in a study of early T cells in non-severe SARS-CoV-2 infection. TCRdb re-called the 5' RACE reads through MiXCR, storing one row per CDR3 protein. The data hold fewer than 20,000 distinct CDR3 sequences, with around 5.9% observed a single time. Sequencing was performed on whole blood. Receptors were obtained from an adult who was a healthcare worker with PCR-confirmed SARS-CoV-2 infection or an uninfected control (not recorded which).

The table lists this clonotype with many counts. The J gene is TRBJ2-1, the V gene TRBV27; TRBD2 agrees at 13 bases. This CDR3 has 16 residues. V dropped 5 bases and J dropped 12; count of bases not matched to a gene: 13. CDR1 and CDR2 (germline): MNHEY, SMNVEV (reference sequence). Here the CDR3 reads CASSTKLAGGREGQFF. In DNA, the CDR3 is TGTGCCAGCAGTACGAAACTAGCGGGAGGGCGAGAAGGGCAGTTCTTC.

This clonotype was observed a handful of times. V is TRBV28 and J is TRBJ2-1; 12 nucleotides agree with TRBD1. Trimming at V came to 5 bases and at J to 7 bases, leaving 12 bases not matched to a gene. Germline lookup yields CDR1 MDHEN and CDR2 SYDVKM. There are 17 residues in the CDR3. The CDR3 region has the DNA TGTGCCAGCAGTGGGGTGGCGGGACAGGGGGCGATGAATGAGCAGTTCTTC. It encodes CASSGVAGQGAMNEQFF.

This clonotype showed up many times. The chain couples TRBV30 to TRBJ1-5, with 8 bases identical to TRBD1. The CDR3 runs to 14 residues. Germline V gene sequence: CDR1 GTSNPN, CDR2 SVGIG (reference sequence). Germline trimming cut 0 bases from V and 5 bases from J; bases unmatched to any gene: 3. CDR3 protein: CAWSVSGGDQPQHF. CDR3 coding DNA: TGTGCCTGGAGTGTATCAGGGGGCGATCAGCCCCAGCATTTT.

This clonotype has a count of ten or more. The chain uses TRBV2 and TRBJ2-7, with 9 bases aligning to TRBD1. The germline gives CDR1 SNHLY, CDR2 FYNNEI. V gave up 10 bases and J gave up 1 base; unmatched junction bases: 8. This CDR3 comprises 14 residues. CDR3 DNA: TGTGCCACGGGGACAGGGAGTAAGTCCTACGAGCAGTACTTC. Amino acid sequence: CATGTGSKSYEQYF.

A note on this clonotype: It may be a read error: a sequence one base away is much more abundant. The genes are TRBV6-2 or TRBV6-3 and TRBJ1-2, with no clear D. Looked up from germline, CDR1 is MNHEY and CDR2 is SVGEGT. This CDR3 has 12 residues. The DNA for the CDR3 is TGTGTCAGCAGTCGACCAACCCCGGGCTACACCTTC. It yields the protein CVSSRPTPGYTF.

In its sample, this clonotype was seen many times. The CDR3 sequence: CASSPDRRSNQPQHF. The CDR3, as DNA: TGTGCCAGCAGTCCGGACAGGAGGAGCAATCAGCCCCAGCATTTT. The chain joins TRBV2 to TRBJ1-5; 7 bases agree with TRBD1. The V gene's germline CDR1 is SNHLY and CDR2 FYNNEI. This CDR3 comprises 15 residues. The V gene end was trimmed by 5 bases and the J gene end by 1 base; junction bases not matched to a gene: 5.

The chain couples TRBV6-5 to TRBJ2-2; TRBD2 matches 8 bases. The CDR3 length is 16 residues. The junction had 12 bases not matched to a gene; V was cut back by 5 bases and J by 7 bases. Germline V gene data show CDR1 as MNHEY and CDR2 as SVGAGI. The CDR3 reads CASSRSSGGNGGELFF. Here the CDR3 DNA reads TGTGCCAGCAGTCGTTCCTCGGGGGGGAATGGCGGGGAGCTGTTTTTT.

This clonotype appeared many times. The V and J genes are TRBV20-1 and TRBJ2-1, with 7 bases lining up with TRBD2. Germline V gives CDR1 DFQATT, CDR2 SNEGSKA (reference sequence). V trimming: 8 bases; J trimming: 8 bases; junction bases outside the gene matches: 3. The length of the CDR3 is 10 residues. CDR3 loop: CSPAGDEQFF. In DNA, the CDR3 is TGCAGTCCCGCGGGGGATGAGCAGTTCTTC.

This clonotype occurred many times. This rearrangement joins TRBV6-2 or TRBV6-3 to TRBJ2-5; 7 bases line up with TRBD2. Germline assignment: CDR1 MNHEY and CDR2 SVGEGT. The V gene end was trimmed by 6 bases and the J gene end by 2 bases; junction bases not matched to a gene: 3. The CDR3 contains 13 residues. The DNA of the CDR3 is TGTGCCAGCAGGTCTAGCGGACAAGAGACCCAGTACTTC. Residues: CASRSSGQETQYF.